The 17 T cell receptor beta chains in this list originate from one sample, sequenced in a study of control samples from healthy donors and cancer patients. Here immunoSEQ multiplex PCR was the method, and the copy in TCRdb shows in-frame clones only, minus some. This table holds 150,000 or so clones, about 90% found once. The sequenced material came from blood. Receptor source: a man aged 18 to 29 in good health.

V usage is TRBV7-9 and J usage is TRBJ1-1, with 7 bases matching TRBD1. J lost 6 bases, V lost 4 bases, and 11 bases had no gene match. The CDR3 is 15 residues long. Germline CDR1 reads SEHNR; CDR2 reads FQNEAQ (reference sequence). The CDR3 DNA is TGTGCCAGCAGCTCCTGGGACAGTGGCCTCTCTGAAGCTTTCTTT. Protein: CASSSWDSGLSEAFF.

The chain joins TRBV6-1 to TRBJ2-5; D is ambiguous. The V end lost 0 bases, the J end lost 2 bases, and 10 bases lay between the germline ends. The CDR3 consists of 15 residues. Per germline, CDR1 MNHNS and CDR2 SASEGT. The CDR3 nucleotides are TGTGCCAGCAGTGAAGCGCCTAAAACTCAAGAGACCCAGTACTTC. It specifies CASSEAPKTQETQYF.

The chain has TRBV27 and TRBJ1-4; unclear D gene. Trimming cost V 6 bases and J 5 bases, with 16 bases left between them. This CDR3 is 15 amino acids long. CDR1 MNHEY and CDR2 SMNVEV come from the germline V gene (reference sequence). CDR3 nucleotides: TGTGCCAGCAGGATAATCGGGCCAGACAATGAAAAACTGTTTTTT. This sequence encodes CASRIIGPDNEKLFF.

This clone was seen only once. The V and J genes are TRBV5-1 and TRBJ2-3; perhaps D is TRBD1 or TRBD2 (5 bases each). The germline gives CDR1 SGHRS, CDR2 YFSETQ. Trimming took off 7 bases at V and 2 bases at J, with 17 bases between the two ends. CDR3 length: 15 residues. CDR3 region: CASHPGLPNTDTQYF. CDR3 coding DNA: TGCGCCAGCCATCCGGGGCTCCCCAACACAGATACGCAGTATTTT.

This chain links TRBV5-6 with TRBJ1-1; D may be TRBD1 (5 bases). Germline V gene lookup returns CDR1 SGHDT and CDR2 YYEEEE. The CDR3 covers 15 residues. V lost 0 bases and J lost 2, with 11 bases in between. The CDR3 region is CASSLVDRLNTEAFF. The CDR3 coding sequence is TGTGCCAGCAGCTTGGTCGACAGATTAAACACTGAAGCTTTCTTT.

This chain joins TRBV9 and TRBJ2-7; D is uncertain. Trimming removed 0 bases from V and 2 bases from J, with 9 bases in between. Germline CDR1 reads SGDLS; CDR2 reads YYNGEE. The CDR3 consists of 14 residues. CDR3 nucleotide sequence: TGTGCCAGCAGCGTAGCGGTCGGCCCCTACGAGCAGTACTTC. Translating gives CASSVAVGPYEQYF.

CDR3 in amino acids: CASSSRQGTDSPLHF. For the CDR3, the DNA is TGTGCCAGCAGTTCTAGACAGGGGACAGACTCACCCCTCCACTTT. The chain recombines TRBV6-5 with TRBJ1-6, with TRBD1 identical over 8 bases. Germline V lookup: CDR1 MNHEY, CDR2 SVGAGI. CDR3 length equals 15 residues. V gave up 4 bases and J gave up 10 bases; unmatched junction bases: 9.

This rearrangement joins TRBV11-2 to TRBJ2-5; D remains unclear. The V end lost 3 bases, the J end lost 0 bases, and 14 bases lay between the germline ends. Germline V CDR1 and CDR2: SGHAT, FQNNGV. The CDR3 contains 16 residues. CDR3 loop: CASSFGFNPYQETQYF. The CDR3 DNA reads as TGTGCCAGCAGCTTCGGGTTTAACCCGTACCAAGAGACCCAGTACTTC. The full variable domain, rest sourced from reference TRBV11-2 and TRBJ2-5, is EAGVAQSPRYKIIEKRQSVAFWCNPISGHATLYWYQQILGQGPKLLIQFQNNGVVDDSQLPKDRFSAERLKGVDSTLKIQPAKLEDSAVYLCASSFGFNPYQETQYFGPGTRLLVL.

The V call is TRBV5-1, the J call TRBJ2-3, with TRBD2 identical over 7 bases. V was clipped by 3 bases and J by 1 base; unmatched bases: 8. The CDR3 spans 16 residues. Per the germline V gene, CDR1 is SGHRS and CDR2 is YFSETQ. Here the CDR3 DNA reads TGCGCCAGCAGCTCCCCTCTTGGGGGGGGCACAGATACGCAGTATTTT. Its translation is CASSSPLGGGTDTQYF.

This rearrangement joins TRBV6-5 to TRBJ2-1; the match to TRBD2 covers 11 bases. CDR3 length: 15 amino acids. V lost 2 bases and J lost 9; bases outside the gene matches: 6. Germline loops: CDR1 MNHEY, CDR2 SVGAGI. The CDR3 DNA sequence: TGTGCCAGCAGTTACCCCGGGACTAGCGGAGCTGAGCAGTTCTTC. It translates to CASSYPGTSGAEQFF.

V gene TRBV4-1 combines with J gene TRBJ2-3; D is possibly TRBD1 or TRBD2 (5 bases each). CDR1 MGHRA and CDR2 YSYEKL come from the germline V gene. Trimming cost V 2 bases and J 7 bases, with 22 bases left between them. This CDR3 has 17 amino acids. The CDR3 reads CASSQSTRPYGGNTQYF. CDR3 DNA sequence: TGCGCCAGCAGCCAATCTACTAGGCCCTATGGGGGTAATACGCAGTATTTT.

The chain recombines TRBV7-9 with TRBJ2-5; no clear D. Trimming pared 1 base from V and 2 bases from J, leaving 8 bases between. This CDR3 spans 14 amino acids. CDR1 is SEHNR and CDR2 is FQNEAQ in the germline V gene (reference sequence). The CDR3 bases are TGTGCCAGCAGCTTAGGGGATGCACAAGAGACCCAGTACTTC. Its protein is CASSLGDAQETQYF.

The chain carries TRBV18 and TRBJ2-2, with D uncertain. Trimming removed 0 bases from V and 1 base from J, with 6 bases in between. The germline CDR1 and CDR2 sequences are KGHSH and LQKENI. This CDR3 has 15 amino acids. DNA of the CDR3: TGTGCCAGCTCACCACCTTTAAGGAACACCGGGGAGCTGTTTTTT. Its translation: CASSPPLRNTGELFF.

The chain is built from TRBV9 and TRBJ2-7; D perhaps matches TRBD1 (5 bases). Germline V gives CDR1 SGDLS, CDR2 YYNGEE. CDR3 length: 15 amino acids. The V gene lost 0 bases and the J gene lost 0 bases, with 10 bases spanning the gap. The chain's CDR3 is CASSVAPDTSYEQYF. For the CDR3, the DNA is TGTGCCAGCAGCGTAGCTCCGGACACCTCCTACGAGCAGTACTTC.

The V gene is TRBV28, the J gene TRBJ2-7; TRBD1 is a possible D gene (5 bases). The CDR3 loop spans 13 amino acids. Germline V gene sequence: CDR1 MDHEN, CDR2 SYDVKM. V lost 10 bases, J lost 3 bases, and 16 bases lay in between. The CDR3 coding sequence is TGTGCCACCAGCCTCAGGGAACGCTACGAGCAGTACTTC. This encodes CATSLRERYEQYF.

The J gene is TRBJ1-1, the V gene TRBV30, with D perhaps TRBD1 (6 bases). This CDR3 is 15 amino acids long. V lost 6 bases and J 0 bases, leaving 17 bases between the germline ends. Germline-derived CDR1 and CDR2 are GTSNPN and SVGIG (reference sequence). CDR3 loop: CACHRRGALNTEAFF. CDR3 nucleotide sequence: TGTGCCTGCCACAGGCGGGGGGCATTGAACACTGAAGCTTTCTTT.

The CDR3 DNA reads TGTGCCAGCAGTTTTTGGGACACGAATTCACCCCTCCACTTT. The encoded protein is CASSFWDTNSPLHF. This chain links TRBV2 with TRBJ1-6; D possibly corresponds to TRBD1 (6 bases). The length of the CDR3 is 14 residues. Germline CDR1 SNHLY, CDR2 FYNNEI. Trimming stripped 5 bases from V and 7 bases from J, with 12 bases between. The full variable domain, its missing parts supplied by reference TRBV2 and TRBJ1-6, is EPEVTQTPSHQVTQMGQEVILRCVPISNHLYFYWYRQILGQKVEFLVSFYNNEISEKSEIFDDQFSVERPDGSNFTLKIRSTKLEDSAMYFCASSFWDTNSPLHFGNGTRLTVT.